Described below is a single T cell receptor beta chain sequence and its context. The antigen is not known. The sample belongs to a study of cytomegalovirus exposure and HLA in healthy donors. Study-wide background: HLA-typed donors contributed 65 million to 85 million unique TCRs, which were held in an early data release.

Overall study findings and caveats: According to a later analysis, most TCR beta chains associated with CMV appeared HLA-restricted. The study flagged around 150 TCR beta chains as cytomegalovirus-associated.

The PCR made use of 60 Vbeta and 13 Jbeta primers. TCRdb's table, derived via immunoSEQ multiplex PCR, lists solely in-frame clones and lacks some. The profile shows fewer than 250,000 clones, around 78% of them singletons. CDR3 length: 15 amino acids. With V trimmed by 5 bases and J by 5 bases, 10 bases remained unmatched. Germline V gives CDR1 SGHVS, CDR2 FQNEAQ. This sequence joins TRBV7-8 and TRBJ1-1; 8 positions match TRBD1. The clonotype originates from a woman in her 30s in good health and CMV-seropositive. Source material: PBMCs. This CDR3 is CASSTRTGRGTEAFF. The CDR3, as DNA: TGTGCCAGCAGCACTCGGACAGGGCGGGGGACTGAAGCTTTCTTT.